A selection of T cell receptor beta chains follows, all from one sample in a study of CD8 T cells in Susac syndrome. TCRdb analysed the immunoSEQ multiplex PCR reads with MiXCR anew, one entry per CDR3 protein. The data hold about 200,000 distinct CDR3 sequences, with 85% to 95% observed a single time. The sequenced sample was CD4+ T cells from PBMCs. Receptor source: a human donor in good health. CDR3s include the opening cysteine and the closing phenylalanine or tryptophan. Each record gives: J gene, D gene, V gene, clone size, CDR3 protein, CDR3 DNA. The D gene is left open where the match is weak. Size tells how often a clone was seen (once, few, many) or the class of an expanded clone, and some rows leave it out.

>TRBJ2-1|NA|TRBV9|NA
CASSVVEGSEQFF
TGTGCCAGCAGCGTAGTGGAGGGGAGTGAGCAGTTCTTC
>TRBJ2-3|NA|TRBV28|NA
CASSRPSLGTDTQYF
TGTGCCAGCAGTCGTCCTAGCTTGGGCACAGATACGCAGTATTTT
>TRBJ2-7|TRBD1|TRBV9|NA
CASSAQPGQGSEQYF
TGTGCCAGCAGCGCTCAACCCGGACAGGGGAGCGAGCAGTACTTC
>TRBJ1-1|TRBD1|TRBV7-2|NA
CASSLHRGMRMMNTEAFF
TGTGCCAGCAGCTTGCACAGGGGGATGAGGATGATGAACACTGAAGCTTTCTTT
>TRBJ1-1|NA|TRBV5-4|NA
CASSSGQASLNTEAFF
TGTGCCAGCAGCTCCGGGCAGGCCTCGCTGAACACTGAAGCTTTCTTT
>TRBJ2-7|NA|TRBV20-1|NA
CSARQAREQYF
TGCAGTGCTAGACAAGCTAGGGAGCAGTACTTC
>TRBJ2-3|TRBD2|TRBV20-1|NA
CSARTSGGGTDTQYF
TGCAGTGCTAGAACCAGCGGGGGCGGCACAGATACGCAGTATTTT
>TRBJ1-2|NA|TRBV29-1|NA
CSVEGGARFYGYTF
TGCAGCGTTGAAGGAGGGGCCCGATTCTATGGCTACACCTTC
>TRBJ1-1|NA|TRBV19|NA
CASSIDLDSYAFF
TGTGCCAGTAGTATCGATTTAGACAGTTACGCTTTCTTT
>TRBJ2-6|TRBD2|TRBV24-1|NA
CATSDLQLAGLSGANVLTF
TGTGCCACCAGTGATTTGCAACTAGCGGGCCTCTCTGGGGCCAACGTCCTGACTTTC
>TRBJ2-5|NA|TRBV3-1|NA
CASSQELGETQYF
TGCGCCAGCAGCCAAGAGTTAGGGGAGACCCAGTACTTC
>TRBJ2-3|NA|TRBV3-1|NA
CASSPLRLGVDTQYF
TGTGCCAGCAGCCCCCTCCGGCTAGGGGTGGATACGCAGTATTTT
>TRBJ1-1|NA|TRBV5-1|NA
CASSFAANTEAFF
TGCGCCAGCAGCTTCGCGGCCAACACTGAAGCTTTCTTT
>TRBJ1-1|NA|TRBV12-5|NA
CASGSGTNTEAFF
TGTGCTAGTGGCTCCGGGACCAACACTGAAGCTTTCTTT
>TRBJ1-1|TRBD1|TRBV27|NA
CASSADRANTEAFF
TGTGCCAGCAGTGCCGACAGGGCGAACACTGAAGCTTTCTTT
>TRBJ1-1|TRBD1|TRBV5-6|NA
CASSWGQGISEAFF
TGTGCCAGCAGCTGGGGACAGGGGATCTCTGAAGCTTTCTTT
>TRBJ2-3|TRBD2|TRBV24-1|NA
CATSLTGTSDQQYF
TGTGCCACCAGCCTTACCGGGACTAGCGATCAGCAGTATTTT
>TRBJ1-2|NA|TRBV7-8|NA
CASSLTGDYTF
TGTGCCAGCAGCTTGACAGGTGACTACACCTTC
>TRBJ1-3|NA|TRBV19|NA
CASSNQALSSGNTIYF
TGTGCCAGTAGTAACCAAGCCCTTTCCTCTGGAAACACCATATATTTT
>TRBJ1-1|NA|TRBV24-1|NA
CATSDLTGQAFF
TGTGCCACCAGTGATTTGACAGGCCAAGCTTTCTTT
>TRBJ2-1|TRBD2|TRBV7-3|NA
CASSASGEQFF
TGTGCCAGCTCGGCCAGCGGGGAACAGTTCTTC
>TRBJ2-2|NA|TRBV3-1|NA
CASSQGHTGELFF
TGTGCCAGCAGCCAAGGGCATACCGGGGAGCTGTTTTTT
>TRBJ2-7|TRBD1|TRBV3-1|once
CASSQGTGNYEQYF
TGTGCCAGCAGCCAAGGGACAGGGAACTACGAGCAGTACTTC
>TRBJ1-1|NA|TRBV9|NA
CASSVVGDTEAFF
TGTGCCAGCAGCGTAGTCGGAGACACTGAAGCTTTCTTT
>TRBJ1-1|NA|TRBV25-1|NA
CASSVHSSNTEAFF
TGTGCCAGCAGTGTTCATAGTTCGAACACTGAAGCTTTCTTT
>TRBJ2-1|TRBD2|TRBV29-1|NA
CSVGTSGHNEQFF
TGCAGCGTGGGGACTAGCGGCCACAATGAGCAGTTCTTC
>TRBJ2-3|NA|TRBV5-4|NA
CASSQVPPATDTQYF
TGTGCCAGCAGCCAGGTACCTCCAGCCACAGATACGCAGTATTTT
>TRBJ2-2|NA|TRBV27|NA
CASSFLKGTGELFF
TGTGCCAGCAGTTTCCTTAAGGGTACCGGGGAGCTGTTTTTT
>TRBJ1-1|NA|TRBV27|once
CASRKTVNEAFF
TGTGCCAGCAGGAAAACGGTGAATGAAGCTTTCTTT
>TRBJ2-2|TRBD1|TRBV19|NA
CASRSPGTGWAGELFF
TGTGCCAGTAGGAGCCCCGGGACAGGGTGGGCCGGGGAGCTGTTTTTT
>TRBJ2-1|NA|TRBV29-1|NA
CSVDGAGGEQFF
TGCAGCGTTGATGGCGCGGGTGGGGAGCAGTTCTTC
>TRBJ2-5|TRBD2|TRBV28|NA
CASSASGRETQYF
TGTGCCAGCAGTGCTAGCGGGAGAGAGACCCAGTACTTC
>TRBJ2-7|TRBD1|TRBV6-6|NA
CASSWDSRGYEQYF
TGTGCCAGCAGTTGGGACAGTCGGGGCTACGAGCAGTACTTC
>TRBJ1-1|NA|TRBV20-1|once
CSAYENTEAFF
TGCAGTGCTTACGAGAACACTGAAGCTTTCTTT
>TRBJ2-7|TRBD1|TRBV5-6|NA
CASSFGTGDGEQYF
TGTGCCAGCAGCTTCGGGACAGGGGACGGCGAGCAGTACTTC
>TRBJ2-3|NA|TRBV5-1|NA
CASSFGAYTQYF
TGCGCCAGCAGCTTTGGCGCGTATACGCAGTATTTT
>TRBJ1-3|TRBD1|TRBV29-1|NA
CSATGTGGNTIYF
TGCAGCGCCACTGGGACAGGGGGAAACACCATATATTTT
>TRBJ2-3|TRBD1|TRBV5-1|NA
CASTRDRVGTDTQYF
TGCGCCAGCACCCGGGACAGGGTGGGGACAGATACGCAGTATTTT
>TRBJ2-1|TRBD2|TRBV29-1|NA
CSVELALAGALHRDEQFF
TGCAGCGTTGAACTCGCTCTAGCGGGAGCCCTACACCGCGATGAGCAGTTCTTC
>TRBJ1-1|NA|TRBV19|NA
CASSPGGSLVDTEAFF
TGTGCCAGTAGTCCCGGGGGCAGCTTGGTGGACACTGAAGCTTTCTTT
>TRBJ2-7|TRBD2|TRBV12-3/TRBV12-4|NA
CASSPREVGEQYF
TGTGCCAGCAGTCCCCGGGAGGTCGGCGAGCAGTACTTC
>TRBJ2-3|NA|TRBV29-1|NA
CSVRLADTQYF
TGCAGCGTCCGACTAGCAGATACGCAGTATTTT
>TRBJ1-5|NA|TRBV25-1|once
CASSTLGTPQPQHF
TGTGCCAGCAGTACACTCGGGACCCCTCAGCCCCAGCATTTT
>TRBJ1-1|NA|TRBV6-6|NA
CASREREAEAFF
TGTGCCAGCAGAGAGAGAGAGGCTGAAGCTTTCTTT
>TRBJ2-1|NA|TRBV27|NA
CASSSTYSSYNEQFF
TGTGCCAGCAGTTCCACGTACAGCTCCTACAATGAGCAGTTCTTC
>TRBJ2-4|NA|TRBV20-1|NA
CSARHLAKNIQYF
TGCAGTGCTAGGCACCTAGCCAAAAACATTCAGTACTTC
>TRBJ1-2|TRBD1|TRBV20-1|NA
CSAREPTGTAYGYTF
TGCAGTGCTAGAGAACCGACAGGGACAGCCTATGGCTACACCTTC
>TRBJ1-2|TRBD1|TRBV9|NA
CASSVVGDSGGYTF
TGTGCCAGCAGCGTAGTCGGGGACAGCGGTGGCTACACCTTC
>TRBJ2-3|NA|TRBV29-1|NA
CSVEGSTDTQYF
TGCAGCGTTGAGGGAAGCACAGATACGCAGTATTTT
>TRBJ2-1|NA|TRBV24-1|NA
CATGGGTSNEQFF
TGTGCCACCGGGGGGGGGACATCGAATGAGCAGTTCTTC
>TRBJ1-1|NA|TRBV20-1|NA
CSATRPGARTEAFF
TGCAGTGCTACCCGCCCGGGGGCCAGGACTGAAGCTTTCTTT
>TRBJ2-4|TRBD1|TRBV18|NA
CASSLAGTGYIQYF
TGTGCCAGCTCACTCGCCGGGACAGGGTACATTCAGTACTTC
>TRBJ1-6|NA|TRBV20-1|NA
CSASGTGLGTLHF
TGCAGTGCTAGCGGGACGGGGTTAGGAACCCTCCACTTT
>TRBJ1-5|TRBD1|TRBV20-1|NA
CSARDQRGTGSYQPQHF
TGCAGTGCTAGAGACCAGAGGGGGACAGGGTCTTATCAGCCCCAGCATTTT
>TRBJ2-5|NA|TRBV4-1|NA
CASSQVLVETQYF
TGCGCCAGCAGCCAAGTCCTAGTGGAGACCCAGTACTTC
>TRBJ2-7|TRBD1|TRBV4-1|NA
CASSRSLTGTGIYEQYF
TGCGCCAGCAGCCGGAGTCTCACCGGGACAGGGATCTACGAGCAGTACTTC
>TRBJ1-2|NA|TRBV29-1|NA
CSVGTVDYGYTF
TGCAGCGTAGGAACAGTCGACTATGGCTACACCTTC
>TRBJ2-4|NA|TRBV7-9|NA
CASSSFYDIQYF
TGTGCCAGCAGCTCCTTTTACGACATTCAGTACTTC